Following are 5 T cell receptor beta chains from one sample sequenced in a study of cytomegalovirus exposure and HLA in healthy donors. PCR involved 60 Vbeta and 13 Jbeta primers. Sequencing was performed with immunoSEQ multiplex PCR; in TCRdb, only in-frame clones are kept and a portion is missing. This sample has 25,000 to 40,000 clones, with around 60% found just once. Source material: PBMCs. These receptors were collected from a man aged 50-59 years in good health and CMV-seropositive.

The rearrangement uses TRBV7-7 and TRBJ2-4; D might be TRBD2 (6 bases). The V gene lost 5 bases and the J gene lost 0 bases, with 14 bases spanning the gap. The CDR3 runs 16 residues. Germline values: CDR1 SSHAT, CDR2 FNYEAQ (reference sequence). The CDR3 loop is CASSPWDSIAKNIQYF. DNA for the CDR3: TGTGCCAGCAGCCCCTGGGACTCAATAGCCAAAAACATTCAGTACTTC.

About this clone: The same CDR3 arises from other DNA sequences in this sample as well. The CDR3 protein is CATSDDRVNEKLFF. In DNA, the CDR3 is TGTGCCACCAGCGACGACAGGGTAAATGAAAAACTGTTTTTT. The chain links TRBV15 to TRBJ1-4; 7 nucleotides line up with TRBD1. The CDR3 runs 14 residues. The germline CDR1 and CDR2 sequences are LNHNV and YYDKDF (reference sequence). Trimming at V came to 5 bases and at J to 5 bases, leaving 5 bases not matched to a gene. The full variable domain, with the rest looked up from reference TRBV15 and TRBJ1-4, is DAMVIQNPRYQVTQFGKPVTLSCSQTLNHNVMYWYQQKSSQAPKLLFHYYDKDFNNEADTPDNFQSRRPNTSFCFLDIRSPGLGDTAMYLCATSDDRVNEKLFFGSGTQLSVL.

The gene calls are TRBV5-1 and TRBJ1-2; D gene ambiguous. In germline, CDR1 is SGHRS, CDR2 YFSETQ. The CDR3 has 12 residues. The V end was cut by 3 bases, the J end by 6 bases, with 9 bases between. The CDR3 DNA sequence: TGCGCCAGCAGCTCGACTGTAGATGGCTACACCTTC. This codes for CASSSTVDGYTF.

The chain joins TRBV28 to TRBJ1-3; D not certain. Trimming removed 3 bases from V and 0 bases from J, with 6 bases in between. The CDR3 runs to 14 residues. The germline gives CDR1 MDHEN, CDR2 SYDVKM. The chain's CDR3 is CASSFPSSGNTIYF. CDR3 sequence (DNA): TGTGCCAGCAGTTTCCCGAGCTCTGGAAACACCATATATTTT.

This rearrangement joins TRBV6-5 to TRBJ1-2, with 9 bases lining up with TRBD1. The CDR3 totals 13 residues. J gave up 3 bases and V 6 bases, and 2 bases lay outside the gene matches. The germline CDR1 and CDR2 sequences are MNHEY and SVGAGI. CDR3 coding DNA: TGTGCCAGCAGCCGACAGGGGGACTATGGCTACACCTTC. It translates to CASSRQGDYGYTF.